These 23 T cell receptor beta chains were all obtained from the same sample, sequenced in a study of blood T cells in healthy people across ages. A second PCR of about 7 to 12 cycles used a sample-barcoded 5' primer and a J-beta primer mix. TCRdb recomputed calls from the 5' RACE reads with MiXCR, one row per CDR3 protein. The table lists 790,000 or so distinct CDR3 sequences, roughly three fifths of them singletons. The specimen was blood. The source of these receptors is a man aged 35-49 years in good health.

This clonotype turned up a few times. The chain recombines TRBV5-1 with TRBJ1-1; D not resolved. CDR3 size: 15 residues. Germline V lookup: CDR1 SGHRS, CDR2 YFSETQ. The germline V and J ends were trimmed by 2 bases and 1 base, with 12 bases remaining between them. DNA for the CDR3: TGCGCCAGCAGCTTCCGGCAGAACTCGAACACTGAAGCTTTCTTT. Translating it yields CASSFRQNSNTEAFF. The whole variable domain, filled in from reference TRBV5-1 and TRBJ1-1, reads KAGVTQTPRYLIKTRGQQVTLSCSPISGHRSVSWYQQTPGQGLQFLFEYFSETQRNKGNFPGRFSGRQFSNSRSEMNVSTLELGDSALYLCASSFRQNSNTEAFFGQGTRLTVV.

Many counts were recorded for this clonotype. The CDR3 spells CASSQSDRNSPLHF. The CDR3 bases are TGTGCCAGCAGCCAATCTGACAGGAATTCACCCCTCCACTTT. V is TRBV3-1 and J is TRBJ1-6, with a possible D match to TRBD1 (6 bases). Germline V gives CDR1 LGHDT, CDR2 YNNKEL (reference sequence). Trimming took 2 bases from V and 7 from J, leaving 9 bases between them. This CDR3 contains 14 residues. The full variable domain, rest sourced from reference TRBV3-1 and TRBJ1-6, is DTAVSQTPKYLVTQMGNDKSIKCEQNLGHDTMYWYKQDSKKFLKIMFSYNNKELIINETVPNRFSPKSPDKAHLNLHINSLELGDSAVYFCASSQSDRNSPLHFGNGTRLTVT.

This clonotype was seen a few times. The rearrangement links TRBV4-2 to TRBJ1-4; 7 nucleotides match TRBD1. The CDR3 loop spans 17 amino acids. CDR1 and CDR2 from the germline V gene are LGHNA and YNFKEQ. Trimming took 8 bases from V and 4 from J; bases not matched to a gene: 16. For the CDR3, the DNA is TGTGCCAGCGTTCCCCAAATCACAGGGGCCATTAATGAAAAACTGTTTTTT. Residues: CASVPQITGAINEKLFF.

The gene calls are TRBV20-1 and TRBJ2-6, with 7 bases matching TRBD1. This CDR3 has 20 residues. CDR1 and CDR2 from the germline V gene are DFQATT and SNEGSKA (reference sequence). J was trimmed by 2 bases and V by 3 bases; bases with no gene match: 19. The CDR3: CSASRRTGQDRAPGANVLTF. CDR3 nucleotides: TGCAGTGCTAGTAGGAGGACAGGACAAGACCGTGCCCCTGGGGCCAACGTCCTGACTTTC.

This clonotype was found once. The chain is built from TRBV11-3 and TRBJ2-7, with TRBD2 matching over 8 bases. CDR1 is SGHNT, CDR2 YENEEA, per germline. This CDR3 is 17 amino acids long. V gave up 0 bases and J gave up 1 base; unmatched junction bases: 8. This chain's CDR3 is CASSLDPAQRESYEQYF. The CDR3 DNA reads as TGTGCCAGCAGCTTAGATCCCGCCCAGCGGGAGTCCTACGAGCAGTACTTC.

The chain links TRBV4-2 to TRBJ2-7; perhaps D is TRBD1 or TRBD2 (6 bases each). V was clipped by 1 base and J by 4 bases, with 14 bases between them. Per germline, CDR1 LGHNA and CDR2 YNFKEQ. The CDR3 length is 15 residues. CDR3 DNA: TGTGCCAGCAGCCAAGGACTAGAAGGGGGATACGAGCAGTACTTC. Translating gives CASSQGLEGGYEQYF.

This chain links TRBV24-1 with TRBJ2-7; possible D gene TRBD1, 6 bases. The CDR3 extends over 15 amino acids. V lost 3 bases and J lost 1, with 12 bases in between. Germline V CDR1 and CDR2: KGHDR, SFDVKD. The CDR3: CATSDPGRGSYEQYF. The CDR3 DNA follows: TGTGCCACCAGTGATCCGGGCAGGGGATCCTACGAGCAGTACTTC.

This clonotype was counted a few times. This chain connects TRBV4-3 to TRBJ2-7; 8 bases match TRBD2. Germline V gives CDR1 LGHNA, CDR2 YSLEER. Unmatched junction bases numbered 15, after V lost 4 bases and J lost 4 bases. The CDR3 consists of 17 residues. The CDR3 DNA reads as TGCGCCAGCAGCCCATGGGGGGTCAGCGGGAGTAATTACGAGCAGTACTTC. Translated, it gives CASSPWGVSGSNYEQYF.

This CDR3 reads CAISYGGGETQYF. CDR3 DNA sequence: TGTGCCATCTCCTACGGGGGTGGGGAGACCCAGTACTTC. The chain couples TRBV10-3 to TRBJ2-7, with D perhaps TRBD2 (6 bases). The DNA end lines up better with TRBJ2-5; the J call may be wrong. Germline lookup yields CDR1 ENHRY and CDR2 SYGVKD. There are 13 residues in the CDR3.

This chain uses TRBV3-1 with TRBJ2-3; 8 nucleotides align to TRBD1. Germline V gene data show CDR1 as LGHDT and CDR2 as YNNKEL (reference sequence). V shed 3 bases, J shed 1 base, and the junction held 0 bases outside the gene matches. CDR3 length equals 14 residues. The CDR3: CASSQTGGTDTQYF. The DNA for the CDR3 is TGTGCCAGCAGCCAGACAGGGGGCACAGATACGCAGTATTTT.

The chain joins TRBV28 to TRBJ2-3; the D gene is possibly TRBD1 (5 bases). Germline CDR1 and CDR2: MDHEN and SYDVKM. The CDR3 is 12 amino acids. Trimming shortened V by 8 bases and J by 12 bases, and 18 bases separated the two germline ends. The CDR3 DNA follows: TGTGCCAGCTCAACCTCATGGACAACTCAGTATTTT. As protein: CASSTSWTTQYF.

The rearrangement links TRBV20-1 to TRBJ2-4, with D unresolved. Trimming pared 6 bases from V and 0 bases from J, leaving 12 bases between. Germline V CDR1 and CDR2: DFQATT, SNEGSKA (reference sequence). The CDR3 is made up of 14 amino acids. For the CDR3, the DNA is TGCAGTGCAAGCTTGGTTGGAGCCAAAAACATTCAGTACTTC. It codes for CSASLVGAKNIQYF.

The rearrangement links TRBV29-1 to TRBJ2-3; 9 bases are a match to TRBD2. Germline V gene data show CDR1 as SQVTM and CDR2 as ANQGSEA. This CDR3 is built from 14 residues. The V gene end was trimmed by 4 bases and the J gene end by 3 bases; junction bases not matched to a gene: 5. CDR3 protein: CSVGTSVGTDTQYF. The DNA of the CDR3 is TGCAGCGTTGGGACTAGCGTAGGAACAGATACGCAGTATTTT.

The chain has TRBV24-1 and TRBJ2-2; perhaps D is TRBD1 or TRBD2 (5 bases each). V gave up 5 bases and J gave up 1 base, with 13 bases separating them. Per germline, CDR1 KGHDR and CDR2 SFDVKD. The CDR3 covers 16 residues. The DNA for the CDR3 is TGTGCCACCAGTGGGAGGACAAGCCAGAACACCGGGGAGCTGTTTTTT. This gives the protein CATSGRTSQNTGELFF.

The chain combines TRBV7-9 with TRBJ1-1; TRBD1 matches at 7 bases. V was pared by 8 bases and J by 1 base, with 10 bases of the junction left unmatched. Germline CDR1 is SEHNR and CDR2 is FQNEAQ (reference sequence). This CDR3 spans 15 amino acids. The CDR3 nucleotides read TGTGCCAGCCAGATTCATACAGGGGAGAACACTGAAGCTTTCTTT. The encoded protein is CASQIHTGENTEAFF. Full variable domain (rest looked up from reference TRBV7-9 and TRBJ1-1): DTGVSQNPRHKITKRGQNVTFRCDPISEHNRLYWYRQTLGQGPEFLTYFQNEAQLEKSRLLSDRFSAERPKGSFSTLEIQRTEQGDSAMYLCASQIHTGENTEAFFGQGTRLTVV.

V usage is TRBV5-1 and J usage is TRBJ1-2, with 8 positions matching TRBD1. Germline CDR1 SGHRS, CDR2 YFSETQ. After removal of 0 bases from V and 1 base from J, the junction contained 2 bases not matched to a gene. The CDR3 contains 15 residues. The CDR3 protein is CASSLGTGINYGYTF. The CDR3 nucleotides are TGCGCCAGCAGCTTGGGGACAGGGATTAACTATGGCTACACCTTC. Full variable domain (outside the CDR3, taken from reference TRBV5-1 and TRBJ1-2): KAGVTQTPRYLIKTRGQQVTLSCSPISGHRSVSWYQQTPGQGLQFLFEYFSETQRNKGNFPGRFSGRQFSNSRSEMNVSTLELGDSALYLCASSLGTGINYGYTFGSGTRLTVV.

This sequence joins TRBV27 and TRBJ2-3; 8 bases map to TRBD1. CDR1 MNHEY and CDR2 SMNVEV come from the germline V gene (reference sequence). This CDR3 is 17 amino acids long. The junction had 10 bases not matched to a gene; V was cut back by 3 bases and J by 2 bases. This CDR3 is CASSFRTGRPNTDTQYF. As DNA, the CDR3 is TGTGCCAGCAGTTTTAGGACAGGGCGACCAAACACAGATACGCAGTATTTT.

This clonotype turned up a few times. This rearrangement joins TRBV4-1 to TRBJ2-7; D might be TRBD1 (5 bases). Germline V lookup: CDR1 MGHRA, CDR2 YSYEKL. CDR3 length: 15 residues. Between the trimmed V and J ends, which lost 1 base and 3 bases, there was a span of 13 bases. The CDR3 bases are TGCGCCAGCAGCCAAGTATTGACAGAGAACTACGAGCAGTACTTC. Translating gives CASSQVLTENYEQYF.

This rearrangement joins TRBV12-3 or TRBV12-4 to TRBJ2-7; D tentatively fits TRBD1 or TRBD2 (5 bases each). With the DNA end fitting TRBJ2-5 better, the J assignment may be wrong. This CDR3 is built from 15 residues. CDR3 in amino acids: CASSLGTGYGGTQYF. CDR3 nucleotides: TGTGCCAGCAGTTTAGGGACTGGGTATGGGGGGACCCAGTACTTC.

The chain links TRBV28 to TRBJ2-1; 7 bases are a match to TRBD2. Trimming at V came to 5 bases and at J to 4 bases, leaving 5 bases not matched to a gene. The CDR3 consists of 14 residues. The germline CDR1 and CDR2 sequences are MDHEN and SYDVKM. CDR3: CASSPSGPYNEQFF. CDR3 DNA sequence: TGTGCCAGCAGTCCTAGCGGCCCATACAATGAGCAGTTCTTC.

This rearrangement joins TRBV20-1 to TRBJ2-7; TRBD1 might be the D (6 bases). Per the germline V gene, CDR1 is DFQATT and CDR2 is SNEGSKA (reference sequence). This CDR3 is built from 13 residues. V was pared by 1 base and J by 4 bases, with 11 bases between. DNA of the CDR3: TGCAGTGCTAGAGTTACAGGGAATTACGAGCAGTACTTC. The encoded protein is CSARVTGNYEQYF.

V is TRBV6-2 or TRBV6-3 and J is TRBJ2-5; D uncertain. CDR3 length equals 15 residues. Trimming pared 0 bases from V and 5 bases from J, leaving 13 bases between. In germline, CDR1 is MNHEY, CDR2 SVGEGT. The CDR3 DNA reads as TGTGCCAGCAGTTACTCGAAAGTCAATCGGGAGACCCAGTACTTC. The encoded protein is CASSYSKVNRETQYF.

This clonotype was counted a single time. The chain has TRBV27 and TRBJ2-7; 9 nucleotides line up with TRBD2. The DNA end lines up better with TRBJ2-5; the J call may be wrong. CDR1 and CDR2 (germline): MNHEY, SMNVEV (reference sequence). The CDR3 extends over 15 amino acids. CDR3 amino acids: CASSPGSGGLETQYF. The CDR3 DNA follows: TGTGCCAGCAGTCCCGGCAGCGGGGGGCTGGAGACCCAGTACTTC.